This T cell receptor (beta chain) came from a study of T-cell reconstitution after alpha-beta-depleted transplantation in children. Preparation of the TCRbeta library involved a method that used unique molecular identifiers. TCRdb passed the PCR reads through MiXCR, listing each CDR3 protein once. The sample comprises about 480,000 distinct CDR3 sequences, approximately 12% of which are singletons, and 4.5% to 6% rests with the top ten. V gave up 5 bases and J gave up 6 bases; unmatched junction bases: 7. This CDR3 contains 15 residues. A few counts support this clonotype. The V call is TRBV12-3 or TRBV12-4, the J call TRBJ1-4; 9 bases are a match to TRBD1. The starting material was PBMCs from the stem cell graft donor, obtained from the stem cell graft. The receptor's source is a human donor who donated a stem cell graft to a child with combined immunodeficiency. CDR3 amino acids: CASSLGDRDYEKLFF. The CDR3 nucleotides are TGTGCCAGCAGTCTAGGGGACAGGGATTATGAAAAACTGTTTTTT.